These 24 T cell receptor beta chains were sequenced from one sample in a study of post-analysis software for immune sequencing data. Notes on the study in general: In patients, TRBV5-6, TRBV5-1 and TRBV20-1 belonged to five or six TRBV segments found more frequently than in controls.

Which antigens these TCRs recognize remains unknown. Sequencing libraries made from TCR beta cDNA carried unique molecular identifiers. Each CDR3 protein gets one entry after TCRdb re-called the PCR reads with MiXCR. The sample includes hundreds of thousands of distinct CDR3 sequences, 25% to 30% of them seen just once. Sequenced input: blood. These receptors originate from a girl aged 5 to 17 with multiple sclerosis.

This clonotype was detected only a few times. The CDR3 loop is CASSLSAGRQETQYF. The CDR3 nucleotides read TGTGCCAGCAGCTTATCCGCGGGAAGACAAGAGACCCAGTACTTC. The rearrangement uses TRBV7-2 and TRBJ2-5, with D maybe TRBD2 (6 bases). This CDR3 is 15 amino acids long. The V gene lost 2 bases and the J gene lost 2 bases, with 12 bases spanning the gap. From germline, CDR1 is SGHTA and CDR2 FQGNSA.

This rearrangement joins TRBV5-1 to TRBJ1-2; D is perhaps TRBD1 (5 bases). This CDR3 spans 16 amino acids. Germline assignment: CDR1 SGHRS and CDR2 YFSETQ. Trimming pared 4 bases from V and 5 bases from J, leaving 21 bases between. The CDR3 loop is CASSKDSPTIGYGYTF. The CDR3, as DNA: TGCGCCAGCAGCAAAGACAGCCCGACGATAGGGTATGGCTACACCTTC.

J is TRBJ2-7 and V is TRBV4-3; 16 bases are shared with TRBD2. This CDR3 spans 18 amino acids. The trim removed 4 bases at V and 1 base at J, leaving 7 bases unmatched. Germline-derived CDR1 and CDR2 are LGHNA and YSLEER. Here the CDR3 DNA reads TGCGCCAGCAGCCGCGGGACTAGCGGGAGGGCCAGGTCCTACGAGCAGTACTTC. Encoded protein: CASSRGTSGRARSYEQYF.

This clonotype was observed a few times. J is TRBJ1-4 and V is TRBV15, with D unresolved. The CDR3 runs 15 residues. Per the germline V gene, CDR1 is LNHNV and CDR2 is YYDKDF (reference sequence). Trimming pared 5 bases from V and 4 bases from J, leaving 14 bases between. In nucleotides, the CDR3 is TGTGCCACCAGCGGAAGGGCAGGTGGTAATGAAAAACTGTTTTTT. Amino acid sequence: CATSGRAGGNEKLFF.

This chain connects TRBV19 to TRBJ1-4; D not resolved. Trimming stripped 6 bases from V and 8 bases from J, with 16 bases between. CDR1 is LNHDA, CDR2 SQIVND, per germline (reference sequence). The CDR3 is 14 amino acids. The CDR3 region has the DNA TGTGCCAGTAGGCCCGACTGGGCAGGCGAAAAACTGTTTTTT. The encoded protein is CASRPDWAGEKLFF.

There are a few counts of this clonotype. The chain uses TRBV14 and TRBJ1-1, with unresolved D. V lost 2 bases and J lost 1, with 5 bases in between. CDR3 size: 13 residues. CDR1 SGHDN and CDR2 FVKESK come from the germline V gene. The CDR3 reads CASSQTRNTEAFF. In DNA, the CDR3 is TGTGCCAGCAGCCAAACCAGGAACACTGAAGCTTTCTTT.

This clonotype has more than one count but fewer than ten. The J gene is TRBJ2-1, the V gene TRBV5-1; the match to TRBD2 covers 9 bases. The germline V gene encodes CDR1 SGHRS and CDR2 YFSETQ. The CDR3 runs 19 residues. The junction had 12 bases not matched to a gene; V was cut back by 1 base and J by 1 base. CDR3 in DNA: TGCGCCAGCAGCTTGTGGTCGGGACTAGCCCTCAATTCCTACAATGAGCAGTTCTTC. Protein: CASSLWSGLALNSYNEQFF.

The chain is built from TRBV13 and TRBJ2-5, with D hard to call. The CDR3 extends over 13 amino acids. With 2 bases removed from V and 6 bases from J, the gap between germline ends came to 10 bases. CDR1 is PRHDT, CDR2 FYEKMQ, per germline (reference sequence). The CDR3 spells CASSLPDGKTQYF. In DNA form, the CDR3 reads TGTGCCAGCAGCTTACCCGACGGCAAGACCCAGTACTTC.

This clonotype has more than one count but fewer than ten. V and J are TRBV29-1 and TRBJ2-5; 9 positions match TRBD1. The CDR3 runs to 15 residues. With 3 bases clipped from V and 0 bases from J, the junction kept 5 bases outside the gene matches. CDR1 is SQVTM and CDR2 is ANQGSEA in the germline V gene. The CDR3 region has the DNA TGCAGCGTTGATCTGCGGGACAGGGACCAAGAGACCCAGTACTTC. It translates to CSVDLRDRDQETQYF. The variable domain in full, completed from reference TRBV29-1 and TRBJ2-5, reads SAVISQKPSRDICQRGTSLTIQCQVDSQVTMMFWYRQQPGQSLTLIATANQGSEATYESGFVIDKFPISRPNLTFSTLTVSNMSPEDSSIYLCSVDLRDRDQETQYFGPGTRLLVL.

The chain carries TRBV6-5 and TRBJ2-1; D perhaps matches TRBD2 (5 bases). Germline CDR1 and CDR2: MNHEY and SVGAGI. This CDR3 is built from 13 residues. The V end lost 2 bases, the J end lost 9 bases, and 11 bases lay between the germline ends. Here the CDR3 DNA reads TGTGCCAGCAGTTACACACTAGTGTCTGAGCAGTTCTTC. This translates into CASSYTLVSEQFF.

V gene TRBV28 combines with J gene TRBJ2-3; D ambiguous. Germline V lookup: CDR1 MDHEN, CDR2 SYDVKM. CDR3 length equals 16 residues. Trimming stripped 6 bases from V and 0 bases from J, with 16 bases between. CDR3 DNA: TGTGCCAGCAGACCTCACAGAAGAAAAAGCACAGATACGCAGTATTTT. Its protein is CASRPHRRKSTDTQYF.

This clonotype was seen only a few times. The gene calls are TRBV7-2 and TRBJ2-1; 8 nucleotides match TRBD2. Losses at the gene ends were 5 bases for V and 8 bases for J; bases not matched to a gene: 8. CDR3 length: 14 residues. Germline V gene sequence: CDR1 SGHTA, CDR2 FQGNSA. The CDR3 DNA reads as TGTGCCAGCAGCCCGCCGGGACTAGGGGATGAGCAGTTCTTC. Protein product: CASSPPGLGDEQFF.

The chain links TRBV14 to TRBJ1-1; perhaps TRBD1 as D (5 bases). Per germline, CDR1 SGHDN and CDR2 FVKESK. V lost 2 bases and J 3 bases, leaving 16 bases between the germline ends. CDR3 length: 16 amino acids. The CDR3 sequence: CASSQLQGRADTEAFF. DNA of the CDR3: TGTGCCAGCAGCCAACTCCAGGGACGTGCGGACACTGAAGCTTTCTTT.

On this clonotype itself: This may arise from a read error, as a much more abundant clone is one base away. The rearrangement uses TRBV7-2 and TRBJ1-5; D gene uncertain. CDR1 and CDR2 (germline): SGHTA, FQGNSA. The V gene lost 5 bases and the J gene lost 3 bases, with 14 bases spanning the gap. The CDR3 length is 15 residues. CDR3 in DNA: TGTGCCAGCAGCGTAGTTTCCGGCTACAATCAGCCCCAGCATTTT. Protein: CASSVVSGYNQPQHF.

The chain has TRBV4-1 and TRBJ2-7, with D perhaps being TRBD1 or TRBD2 (7 bases each). The CDR3 is 14 amino acids. Trimming took off 1 base at V and 7 bases at J, with 14 bases between the two ends. Germline lookup yields CDR1 MGHRA and CDR2 YSYEKL. CDR3 sequence: CASSQGQGGREQYF. CDR3 DNA sequence: TGCGCCAGCAGCCAAGGACAGGGAGGGAGGGAGCAGTACTTC.

As to this clonotype: Germline is not matched at one junction end, which may reflect a read error. V gene TRBV3-1 combines with J gene TRBJ2-7; D unresolved. Germline-derived CDR1 and CDR2 are LGHDT and YNNKEL (reference sequence). This CDR3 region has 13 residues. The CDR3 spells CASSSPRADEQYF. DNA for the CDR3: TGTGCCAGCAGCTCCCCCCGGGCGGACGAGCAGTATTTC.

In its sample, this clonotype was seen many times. The chain joins TRBV10-3 to TRBJ2-5, with D possibly matching TRBD2 (5 bases). Germline CDR1 reads ENHRY; CDR2 reads SYGVKD. CDR3 length: 14 residues. V lost 3 bases and J 7 bases, leaving 15 bases between the germline ends. The CDR3 loop is CAISDNEGWRTQYF. CDR3 DNA: TGTGCCATCAGTGATAACGAGGGTTGGAGGACCCAGTACTTC.

The chain combines TRBV5-6 with TRBJ1-1, with D perhaps TRBD1 (5 bases). The length of the CDR3 is 14 residues. Trimming took off 3 bases at V and 9 bases at J, with 18 bases between the two ends. Germline V gene data show CDR1 as SGHDT and CDR2 as YYEEEE. CDR3 region: CASSSLDRRGKAFF. DNA for the CDR3: TGTGCCAGCAGCTCTCTCGACAGAAGGGGCAAAGCTTTCTTT.

The chain recombines TRBV6-5 with TRBJ2-5; D not certain. Trimming removed 6 bases at V and 3 bases at J, with 20 bases between. CDR3 size: 16 residues. Germline V gene data show CDR1 as MNHEY and CDR2 as SVGAGI. CDR3 residues: CASSRFKADLKETQYF. The CDR3 DNA follows: TGTGCCAGCAGCCGCTTTAAGGCAGACCTCAAAGAGACCCAGTACTTC.

The chain is built from TRBV5-1 and TRBJ1-5; 7 bases are a match to TRBD1. V dropped 0 bases and J dropped 2; count of bases not matched to a gene: 14. This CDR3 contains 19 residues. CDR1 SGHRS and CDR2 YFSETQ come from the germline V gene. The CDR3 DNA reads TGCGCCAGCAGCTTGGACCCCGGGACAGACCCTTGGCGCAATCAGCCCCAGCATTTT. As protein: CASSLDPGTDPWRNQPQHF.

About this clonotype itself: A single base separates this from a much larger clone, so it may be a read error. The V call is TRBV4-3, the J call TRBJ2-7, with D perhaps matching TRBD2 (5 bases). The CDR3 sequence is 16 residues long. Germline loops: CDR1 LGHNA, CDR2 YSLEER. With 3 bases removed from V and 2 bases from J, the gap between germline ends came to 17 bases. CDR3 DNA: TGCGCCAGCAGCCAGGGCCGAGCGGAGCAGCCCTACGAGCAGTACTTC. Encoded protein: CASSQGRAEQPYEQYF.

This clonotype is a singleton in its sample. This chain joins TRBV7-9 and TRBJ1-1, with D possibly TRBD1 on 5 matching bases. Germline CDR1 reads SEHNR; CDR2 reads FQNEAQ (reference sequence). The CDR3 contains 12 residues. The V and J ends lost 5 bases and 7 bases respectively, with 11 bases between them. The CDR3 nucleotides read TGTGCCAGCAGCCCCCCGGGACTTGAAGCTTTCTTT. Protein: CASSPPGLEAFF.

The chain links TRBV3-1 to TRBJ2-3; perhaps D is TRBD1 or TRBD2 (6 bases each). The V and J ends lost 4 bases and 2 bases respectively, with 16 bases between them. CDR3 size: 16 residues. Looked up from germline, CDR1 is LGHDT and CDR2 is YNNKEL (reference sequence). The CDR3 is CASSPLGGLLTDTQYF. The CDR3 nucleotides are TGTGCCAGCAGCCCTTTGGGGGGCCTCCTCACAGATACGCAGTATTTT.

The chain recombines TRBV7-2 with TRBJ1-2, with D perhaps TRBD1 (5 bases). The CDR3 consists of 14 residues. Germline CDR1 reads SGHTA; CDR2 reads FQGNSA. V lost 5 bases, J lost 3 bases, and 13 bases lay in between. The CDR3 nucleotides read TGTGCCAGCAGCCGCCCCGGGGGGGACTATGGCTACACCTTC. It encodes CASSRPGGDYGYTF.